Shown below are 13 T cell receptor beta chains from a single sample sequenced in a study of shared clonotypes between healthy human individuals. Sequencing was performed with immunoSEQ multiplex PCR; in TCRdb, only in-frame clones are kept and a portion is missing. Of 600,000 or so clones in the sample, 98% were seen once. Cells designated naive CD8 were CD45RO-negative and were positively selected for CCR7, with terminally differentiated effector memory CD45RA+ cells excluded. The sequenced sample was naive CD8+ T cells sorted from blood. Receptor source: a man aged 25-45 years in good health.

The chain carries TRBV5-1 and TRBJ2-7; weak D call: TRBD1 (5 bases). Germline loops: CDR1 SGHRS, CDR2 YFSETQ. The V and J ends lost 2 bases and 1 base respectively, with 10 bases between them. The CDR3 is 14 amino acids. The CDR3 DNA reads TGCGCCAGCAGCTTACAGACAGATTCCTACGAGCAGTACTTC. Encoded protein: CASSLQTDSYEQYF.

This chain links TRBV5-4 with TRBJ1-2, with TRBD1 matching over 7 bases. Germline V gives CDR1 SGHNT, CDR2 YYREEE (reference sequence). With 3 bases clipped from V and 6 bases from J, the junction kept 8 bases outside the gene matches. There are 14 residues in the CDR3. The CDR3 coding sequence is TGTGCCAGCAGCTCAAATCCGGGACAGCATGGCTACACCTTC. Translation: CASSSNPGQHGYTF.

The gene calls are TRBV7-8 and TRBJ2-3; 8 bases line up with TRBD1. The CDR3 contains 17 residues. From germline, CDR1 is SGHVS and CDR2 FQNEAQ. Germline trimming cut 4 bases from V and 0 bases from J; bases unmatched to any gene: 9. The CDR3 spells CASSSSRGPSSTDTQYF. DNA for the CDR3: TGTGCCAGCAGCTCCTCCAGGGGGCCTAGTAGCACAGATACGCAGTATTTT.

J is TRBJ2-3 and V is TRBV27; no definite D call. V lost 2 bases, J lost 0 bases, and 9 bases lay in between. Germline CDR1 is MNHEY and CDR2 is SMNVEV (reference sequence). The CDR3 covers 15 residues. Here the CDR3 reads CASSLGLTSTDTQYF. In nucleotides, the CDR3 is TGTGCCAGCAGTTTAGGATTAACTAGCACAGATACGCAGTATTTT.

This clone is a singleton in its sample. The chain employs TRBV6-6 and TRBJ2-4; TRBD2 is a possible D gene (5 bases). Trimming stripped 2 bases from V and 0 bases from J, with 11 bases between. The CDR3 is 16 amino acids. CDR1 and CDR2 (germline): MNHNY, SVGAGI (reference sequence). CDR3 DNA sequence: TGTGCCAGCAGTTACACCTTCGGACTAGCCAAAAACATTCAGTACTTC. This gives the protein CASSYTFGLAKNIQYF.

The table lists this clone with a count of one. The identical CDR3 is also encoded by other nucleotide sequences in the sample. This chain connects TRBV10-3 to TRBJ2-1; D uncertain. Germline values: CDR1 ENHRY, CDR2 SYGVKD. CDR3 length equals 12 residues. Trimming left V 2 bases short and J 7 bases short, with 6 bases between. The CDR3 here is CAISELGNEQFF. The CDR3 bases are TGTGCCATCAGTGAGCTGGGAAATGAGCAGTTCTTC.

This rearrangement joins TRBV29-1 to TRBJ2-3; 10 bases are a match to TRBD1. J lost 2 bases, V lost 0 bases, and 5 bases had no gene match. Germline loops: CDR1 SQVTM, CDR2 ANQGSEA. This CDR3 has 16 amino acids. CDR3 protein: CSVEDQGQGSTDTQYF. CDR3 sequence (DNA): TGCAGCGTTGAAGATCAGGGACAGGGGTCCACAGATACGCAGTATTTT.

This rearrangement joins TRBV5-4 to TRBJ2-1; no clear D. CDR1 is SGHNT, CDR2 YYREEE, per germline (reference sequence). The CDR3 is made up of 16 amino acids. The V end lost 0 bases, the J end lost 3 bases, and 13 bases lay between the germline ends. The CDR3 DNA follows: TGTGCCAGCAGCTTGGTGATCGGAATCCTCTACAATGAGCAGTTCTTC. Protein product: CASSLVIGILYNEQFF. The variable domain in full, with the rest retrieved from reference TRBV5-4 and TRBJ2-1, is ETGVTQSPTHLIKTRGQQVTLRCSSQSGHNTVSWYQQALGQGPQFIFQYYREEENGRGNFPPRFSGLQFPNYSSELNVNALELDDSALYLCASSLVIGILYNEQFFGPGTRLTVL.

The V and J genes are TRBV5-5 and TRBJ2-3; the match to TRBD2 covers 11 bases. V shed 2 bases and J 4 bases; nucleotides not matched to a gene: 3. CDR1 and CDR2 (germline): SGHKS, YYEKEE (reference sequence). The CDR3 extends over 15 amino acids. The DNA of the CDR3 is TGTGCCAGCAGCTTCCTAGCGGGAGGCGCAGATACGCAGTATTTT. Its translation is CASSFLAGGADTQYF.

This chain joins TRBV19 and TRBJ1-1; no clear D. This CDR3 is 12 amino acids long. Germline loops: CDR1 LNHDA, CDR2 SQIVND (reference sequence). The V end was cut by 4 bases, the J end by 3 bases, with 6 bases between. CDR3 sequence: CASSNPHTEAFF. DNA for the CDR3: TGTGCCAGTAGTAACCCACACACTGAAGCTTTCTTT.

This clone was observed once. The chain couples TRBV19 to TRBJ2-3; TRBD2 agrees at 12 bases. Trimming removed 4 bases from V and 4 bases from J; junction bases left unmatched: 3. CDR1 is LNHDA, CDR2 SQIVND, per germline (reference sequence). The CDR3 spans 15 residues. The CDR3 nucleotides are TGTGCCAGTAGTACCCTAGCGGGAGGGGCAGATACGCAGTATTTT. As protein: CASSTLAGGADTQYF.

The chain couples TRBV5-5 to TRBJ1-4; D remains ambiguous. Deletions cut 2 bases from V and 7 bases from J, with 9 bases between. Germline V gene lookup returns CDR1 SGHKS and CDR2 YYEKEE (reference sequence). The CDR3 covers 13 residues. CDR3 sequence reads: CASSLTVGEKLFF. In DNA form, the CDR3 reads TGTGCCAGCAGCTTAACAGTCGGTGAAAAACTGTTTTTT.

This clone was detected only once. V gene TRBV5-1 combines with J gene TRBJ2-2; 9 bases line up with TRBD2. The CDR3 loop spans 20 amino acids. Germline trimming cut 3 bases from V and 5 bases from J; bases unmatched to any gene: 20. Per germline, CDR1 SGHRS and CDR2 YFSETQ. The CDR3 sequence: CASSSTGSLRTSEGTGELFF. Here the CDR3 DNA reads TGCGCCAGCAGCTCTACAGGGTCGCTTAGGACTAGCGAGGGAACCGGGGAGCTGTTTTTT.